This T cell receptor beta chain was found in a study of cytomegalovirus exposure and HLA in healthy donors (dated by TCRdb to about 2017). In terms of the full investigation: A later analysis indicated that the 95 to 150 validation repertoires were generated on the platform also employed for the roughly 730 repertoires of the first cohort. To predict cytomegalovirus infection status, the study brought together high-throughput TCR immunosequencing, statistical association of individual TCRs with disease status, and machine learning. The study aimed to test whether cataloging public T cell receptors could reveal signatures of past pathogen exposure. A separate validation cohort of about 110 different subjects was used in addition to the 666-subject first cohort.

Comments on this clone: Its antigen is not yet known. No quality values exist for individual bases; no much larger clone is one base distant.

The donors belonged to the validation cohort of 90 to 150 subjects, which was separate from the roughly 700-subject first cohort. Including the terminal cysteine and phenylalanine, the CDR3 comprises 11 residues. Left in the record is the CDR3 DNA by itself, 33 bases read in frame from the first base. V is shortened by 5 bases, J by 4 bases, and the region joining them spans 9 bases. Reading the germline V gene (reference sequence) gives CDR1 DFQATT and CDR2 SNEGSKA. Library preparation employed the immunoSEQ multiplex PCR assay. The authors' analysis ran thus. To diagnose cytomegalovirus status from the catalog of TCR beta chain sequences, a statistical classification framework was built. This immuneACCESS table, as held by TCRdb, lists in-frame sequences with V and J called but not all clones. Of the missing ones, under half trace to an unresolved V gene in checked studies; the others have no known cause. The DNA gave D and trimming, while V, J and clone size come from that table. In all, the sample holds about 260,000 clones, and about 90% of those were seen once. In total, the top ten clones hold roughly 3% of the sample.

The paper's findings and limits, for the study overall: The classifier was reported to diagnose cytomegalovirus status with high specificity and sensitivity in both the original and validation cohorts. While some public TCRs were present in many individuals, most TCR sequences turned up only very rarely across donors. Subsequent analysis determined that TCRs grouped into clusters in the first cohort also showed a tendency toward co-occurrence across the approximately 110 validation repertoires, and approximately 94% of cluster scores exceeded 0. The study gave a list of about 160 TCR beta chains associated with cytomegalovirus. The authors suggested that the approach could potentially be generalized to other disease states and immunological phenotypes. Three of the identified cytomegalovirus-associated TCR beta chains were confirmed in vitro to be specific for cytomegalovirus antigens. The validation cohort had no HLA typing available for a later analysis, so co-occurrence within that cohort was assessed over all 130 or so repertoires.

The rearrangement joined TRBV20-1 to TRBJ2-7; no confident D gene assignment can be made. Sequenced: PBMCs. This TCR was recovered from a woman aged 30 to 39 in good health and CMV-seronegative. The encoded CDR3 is CSALTGYEQYF. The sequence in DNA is TGCAGTGCTCTAACGGGTTACGAGCAGTACTTC.